The 19 T cell receptor beta chains below come from one sample, sequenced in a study of T cell responses to AZD1222 COVID-19 vaccine. Profiled with immunoSEQ multiplex PCR; TCRdb holds only in-frame clones, not every one. The data hold 140,000 or so clones, with 75% to 90% observed a single time. The starting material was peripheral blood, obtained on day 0 of AZD1222 vaccination. The receptors stem from an adult in good health.

The chain uses TRBV29-1 and TRBJ2-1; weak D call: TRBD1 (6 bases). Germline V gene sequence: CDR1 SQVTM, CDR2 ANQGSEA. The CDR3 covers 14 residues. V was clipped by 6 bases and J by 1 base, with 13 bases between them. CDR3 residues: CSVFYRESYNEQFF. In DNA, the CDR3 is TGCAGCGTCTTCTACAGGGAGTCCTACAATGAGCAGTTCTTC.

This sequence joins TRBV5-1 and TRBJ2-7, with 8 bases matching TRBD1. Germline assignment: CDR1 SGHRS and CDR2 YFSETQ. V lost 4 bases to trimming and J lost 0 bases; unmatched junction nucleotides: 6. This CDR3 region has 15 residues. CDR3 protein: CASSLGTGYSYEQYF. The CDR3 DNA is TGCGCCAGCAGCCTAGGGACAGGCTACTCCTACGAGCAGTACTTC.

This clone was seen a few times. J is TRBJ1-1 and V is TRBV4-1; no reliable D call. Germline V CDR1 and CDR2: MGHRA, YSYEKL. V was pared by 0 bases and J by 6 bases, with 26 bases between. This CDR3 comprises 19 residues. The chain's CDR3 is CASSQERVFGRRIPSEAFF. The CDR3 DNA reads as TGCGCCAGCAGCCAAGAAAGGGTCTTCGGCAGACGAATCCCGTCTGAAGCTTTCTTT.

The rearrangement links TRBV5-1 to TRBJ1-3; D is undetermined. V lost 4 bases and J 0 bases, leaving 14 bases between the germline ends. Germline CDR1 reads SGHRS; CDR2 reads YFSETQ. This CDR3 has 16 residues. CDR3 DNA: TGCGCCAGCAGCGAGGACGAGTTATACTCTGGAAACACCATATATTTT. It codes for CASSEDELYSGNTIYF.

The rearrangement uses TRBV6-5 and TRBJ1-4, with TRBD1 identical over 7 bases. From germline, CDR1 is MNHEY and CDR2 SVGAGI. V gave up 7 bases and J gave up 5 bases; unmatched junction bases: 7. The CDR3 is made up of 14 amino acids. CDR3 protein: CASTSGTVNEKLFF. DNA of the CDR3: TGTGCCAGCACCTCCGGGACAGTAAATGAAAAACTGTTTTTT.

This chain's CDR3 is CASGANFRGMEGYTF. The CDR3 DNA is TGTGCCAGCGGCGCCAATTTCAGGGGGATGGAGGGCTACACCTTC. V gene TRBV5-5 combines with J gene TRBJ1-2; 7 bases are a match to TRBD1. The CDR3 is made up of 15 amino acids. Germline-derived CDR1 and CDR2 are SGHKS and YYEKEE (reference sequence). V gave up 7 bases and J gave up 8 bases; unmatched junction bases: 17.

The chain employs TRBV5-1 and TRBJ1-1; possible D gene TRBD1, 5 bases. Germline CDR1 and CDR2: SGHRS and YFSETQ. V lost 0 bases to trimming and J lost 1 base, with 13 bases between them. The CDR3 runs 16 residues. CDR3 DNA: TGCGCCAGCAGCTTGGGAGGATTTGGACAGAACACTGAAGCTTTCTTT. Amino acid sequence: CASSLGGFGQNTEAFF.

In the case of this clone: The same CDR3 can be traced to other DNA sequences in this sample. The DNA of the CDR3 is TGCGCCAGCAGCTTGGCCGGCTCTAGCTCTGGAAACACCATATATTTT. It specifies CASSLAGSSSGNTIYF. The gene calls are TRBV5-1 and TRBJ1-3; D remains ambiguous. Germline V gene lookup returns CDR1 SGHRS and CDR2 YFSETQ. There are 16 residues in the CDR3. Trimming shortened V by 0 bases and J by 0 bases, and 10 bases separated the two germline ends.

The chain uses TRBV6-1 and TRBJ1-3, with D tentatively TRBD1 (5 bases). V shed 2 bases and J shed 0 bases, with 20 bases lying between them. The CDR3 has 19 amino acids. Germline V gene sequence: CDR1 MNHNS, CDR2 SASEGT. As DNA, the CDR3 is TGTGCCAGCAGTGAACTGATGCGACAGTGGGCTCTCTCTGGAAACACCATATATTTT. This translates into CASSELMRQWALSGNTIYF.

The chain has TRBV5-1 and TRBJ1-2, with a tentative D call TRBD1 (5 bases). Germline V gene data show CDR1 as SGHRS and CDR2 as YFSETQ. The CDR3 has 13 residues. The V end lost 0 bases, the J end lost 2 bases, and 5 bases lay between the germline ends. The CDR3 DNA follows: TGCGCCAGCAGCTTGGGGGGGAACTATGGCTACACCTTC. It is translated as CASSLGGNYGYTF.

The chain recombines TRBV5-1 with TRBJ1-4; D gene ambiguous. The CDR3 extends over 15 amino acids. V gave up 1 base and J gave up 1 base, with 8 bases separating them. Germline values: CDR1 SGHRS, CDR2 YFSETQ. The CDR3 sequence: CASSLTTGTNEKLFF. Written as DNA, the CDR3 is TGCGCCAGCAGCTTGACGACGGGAACTAATGAAAAACTGTTTTTT. Filled out from reference TRBV5-1 and TRBJ1-4, the complete variable domain reads KAGVTQTPRYLIKTRGQQVTLSCSPISGHRSVSWYQQTPGQGLQFLFEYFSETQRNKGNFPGRFSGRQFSNSRSEMNVSTLELGDSALYLCASSLTTGTNEKLFFGSGTQLSVL.

The rearrangement uses TRBV5-3 and TRBJ1-5, with TRBD1 matching 8 bases. TRBV5-3 is known as an ORF, though its function is uncertain. V gave up 7 bases and J gave up 2 bases; unmatched junction bases: 11. The CDR3 runs to 16 residues. CDR3 nucleotides: TGTGCCAGACCGGGGACAGGATCCTTTGGCAATCAGCCCCAGCATTTT. It encodes CARPGTGSFGNQPQHF.

This clone showed up just a few times. The V call is TRBV7-3, the J call TRBJ2-1; 7 nucleotides align to TRBD1. V dropped 2 bases and J dropped 2; count of bases not matched to a gene: 3. Germline V gene data show CDR1 as SGHTA and CDR2 as FQGTGA. There are 15 residues in the CDR3. DNA of the CDR3: TGTGCCAGCAGCTTACTAGGGGGCCCCTACAATGAGCAGTTCTTC. Translating gives CASSLLGGPYNEQFF.

The CDR3 sequence: CASSSGTWGTPSISYEQYF. CDR3 DNA: TGTGCCAGCAGCTCCGGGACTTGGGGCACGCCTTCTATTAGCTACGAGCAGTACTTC. J is TRBJ2-7 and V is TRBV11-2, with D possibly matching TRBD2 (6 bases). The V gene's germline CDR1 is SGHAT and CDR2 FQNNGV. V lost 4 bases and J 3 bases, leaving 28 bases between the germline ends. This CDR3 is 19 amino acids long.

V and J are TRBV28 and TRBJ2-7; D is perhaps TRBD1 (6 bases). This CDR3 is built from 15 residues. The germline V gene has CDR1 MDHEN and CDR2 SYDVKM. The V and J ends lost 3 bases and 3 bases respectively, with 15 bases between them. The CDR3 sequence: CASSFPGTPDYEQYF. The CDR3 coding sequence is TGTGCCAGCAGTTTTCCCGGGACACCCGACTACGAGCAGTACTTC.

Regarding this clone: Within the sample, other DNA sequences also encode this same CDR3. This sequence joins TRBV9 and TRBJ1-2; 9 nucleotides agree with TRBD1. V dropped 6 bases and J dropped 4; count of bases not matched to a gene: 1. The CDR3 has 12 residues. Per germline, CDR1 SGDLS and CDR2 YYNGEE. The DNA for the CDR3 is TGTGCCAGCAAGGACAGGGGCTATGGCTACACCTTC. It specifies CASKDRGYGYTF.

The chain employs TRBV3-1 (or the pseudogene TRBV3-2) and TRBJ1-1; weak D call: TRBD1 (5 bases). This CDR3 spans 14 amino acids. Trimming cost V 2 bases and J 2 bases, with 9 bases left between them. Germline assignment: CDR1 LGHDT and CDR2 YNNKEL (reference sequence). The CDR3 DNA follows: TGTGCCAGCAGCCAACCAGGGCAAAACACTGAAGCTTTCTTT. It yields the protein CASSQPGQNTEAFF.

In its sample, this clone was seen once. The chain recombines TRBV9 with TRBJ2-3; 11 bases fit TRBD1. Germline V lookup: CDR1 SGDLS, CDR2 YYNGEE. V dropped 4 bases and J dropped 3; count of bases not matched to a gene: 7. The CDR3 has 16 residues. The DNA of the CDR3 is TGTGCCAGCAGCACCGGACAGGGGGCGCAAACAGATACGCAGTATTTT. Translated, it gives CASSTGQGAQTDTQYF.

A single count supports this clone. The CDR3 bases are TGTGCCAGCAGCGACCAGGAATCGTATGGCTACACCTTC. Its protein product is CASSDQESYGYTF. The chain carries TRBV7-6 and TRBJ1-2; D is undetermined. CDR1 is SGHVS, CDR2 FNYEAQ, per germline. The V and J ends lost 5 bases and 5 bases respectively, with 12 bases between them. CDR3 size: 13 residues.